These 5 T cell receptor beta chains came from one sample sequenced in a study of cytomegalovirus exposure and HLA in healthy donors. Both 60 Vbeta primers and 13 Jbeta primers went into the PCR. Clones were read by immunoSEQ multiplex PCR, and TCRdb kept only the in-frame ones, dropping some. The data contain some 170,000 clones, around four fifths of them seen just once; the ten biggest clones take up approximately 1%. The specimen was PBMCs. The receptors shown here come from a girl aged 2 to 10 in good health and CMV-seropositive.

The V and J genes are TRBV19 and TRBJ2-7; possibly TRBD1 for D (6 bases). This CDR3 region has 14 residues. V lost 4 bases and J lost 2, with 12 bases in between. The germline CDR1 and CDR2 sequences are LNHDA and SQIVND (reference sequence). For the CDR3, the DNA is TGTGCCAGTAGTACCCTTCAGGGGCCCTACGAGCAGTACTTC. Residues: CASSTLQGPYEQYF.

The rearrangement uses TRBV2 and TRBJ1-1; 9 nucleotides match TRBD1. The CDR3 consists of 14 residues. CDR1 is SNHLY and CDR2 is FYNNEI in the germline V gene. Unmatched junction bases numbered 5, after V lost 5 bases and J lost 4 bases. Written as DNA, the CDR3 is TGTGCCAGCAGTCAGACAGGGGGGAGCACTGAAGCTTTCTTT. This encodes CASSQTGGSTEAFF.

This clone occurred once. The rearrangement links TRBV6-1 to TRBJ1-5; 10 bases line up with TRBD1. Germline V CDR1 and CDR2: MNHNS, SASEGT. Losses at the gene ends were 4 bases for V and 7 bases for J; bases not matched to a gene: 10. The CDR3 runs 16 residues. Here the CDR3 DNA reads TGTGCCAGCAGTGCCCGTCCCGGGACAGGGGTCCAGCCCCAGCATTTT. Residues: CASSARPGTGVQPQHF.

This clone was counted a few times. The V and J genes are TRBV13 and TRBJ2-5; D is unresolved. Deletions cut 5 bases from V and 2 bases from J, with 6 bases between. CDR3 length equals 12 residues. CDR1 and CDR2 (germline): PRHDT, FYEKMQ (reference sequence). The CDR3 DNA follows: TGTGCCAGCAGCCCACAACAAGAGACCCAGTACTTC. Protein sequence: CASSPQQETQYF.

This clone appeared a few times. This chain joins TRBV19 and TRBJ1-1; the match to TRBD1 covers 7 bases. V dropped 6 bases and J dropped 1; count of bases not matched to a gene: 11. This CDR3 spans 16 amino acids. CDR1 and CDR2 from the germline V gene are LNHDA and SQIVND (reference sequence). This CDR3 reads CASSLGQGVENTEAFF. Written as DNA, the CDR3 is TGTGCCAGTAGCCTCGGGCAGGGGGTGGAGAACACTGAAGCTTTCTTT.